This is a list of T cell receptor beta chains from one sample in a study of shared clonotypes between healthy human individuals. The protocol was immunoSEQ multiplex PCR, while the TCRdb copy is restricted to in-frame clones and leaves out a portion. The sample holds 2 million to 2.5 million clones; under 95% are singletons and the top ten take 0.3% to 0.45%. The sequenced sample consisted of naive CD4+ T cells from PBMCs. These TCRs come from a man aged 18 to 29 in good health. Some clones in this sample may be carry-over from other donors' samples. Each CDR3 is given with its conserved first and last residue. The order of the fields is V gene, J gene, D gene, clone size, CDR3 DNA, CDR3 protein. D genes are given only for firm matches. The size entry is marked missing in some rows and otherwise reads once, few, many or a size class.

v_call: TRBV7-9; j_call: TRBJ2-7; d_call: .; clone_size: once; cdr3_nt: TGTGCCAGCAGCTTAGGGCCGGGACTGTATTACGAGCAGTACTTC; cdr3_aa: CASSLGPGLYYEQYF
v_call: TRBV7-2; j_call: TRBJ2-5; d_call: TRBD1; clone_size: .; cdr3_nt: TGTGCCAGCAGCCCGGGGGGACAGGGGGCTGGGGAGACCCAGTACTTC; cdr3_aa: CASSPGGQGAGETQYF
v_call: TRBV28; j_call: TRBJ1-5; d_call: .; clone_size: .; cdr3_nt: TGTGCCAGCAGTCTCGGACCCCGGAATCAGCCCCAGCATTTT; cdr3_aa: CASSLGPRNQPQHF
v_call: TRBV28; j_call: TRBJ2-7; d_call: TRBD1; clone_size: .; cdr3_nt: TGTGCCAGCAGTTTTTGGGGACAGGGGAACAACGAGCAGTACTTC; cdr3_aa: CASSFWGQGNNEQYF
v_call: TRBV2; j_call: TRBJ2-6; d_call: .; clone_size: .; cdr3_nt: TGTGCCAGCAGGGGTTTCGGTGGGGCCAACGTCCTGACTTTC; cdr3_aa: CASRGFGGANVLTF
v_call: TRBV18; j_call: TRBJ2-7; d_call: TRBD2; clone_size: .; cdr3_nt: TGTGCCAGCTCACCCCCTAGCGGGAGTAGTTACGAGCAGTACTTC; cdr3_aa: CASSPPSGSSYEQYF
v_call: TRBV2; j_call: TRBJ1-1; d_call: TRBD1; clone_size: .; cdr3_nt: TGTGCCAGCAGAAAGGACAGGGGCACTGAAGCTTTCTTT; cdr3_aa: CASRKDRGTEAFF
v_call: TRBV6-1; j_call: TRBJ2-3; d_call: .; clone_size: .; cdr3_nt: TGTGCCAGCAGTTCCACAGATACGCAGTATTTT; cdr3_aa: CASSSTDTQYF
v_call: TRBV18; j_call: TRBJ2-3; d_call: TRBD2; clone_size: once; cdr3_nt: TGTGCCAGCTCACCCTTTGTAGCGGGAGGGACAGATACGCAGTATTTT; cdr3_aa: CASSPFVAGGTDTQYF
v_call: TRBV5-8; j_call: TRBJ1-2; d_call: .; clone_size: .; cdr3_nt: TGTGCCAGCGGTCATTATTCAGGGGATGGCTACACCTTC; cdr3_aa: CASGHYSGDGYTF
v_call: TRBV7-2; j_call: TRBJ2-7; d_call: .; clone_size: .; cdr3_nt: TGTGCCAGCAGCTTAGCCCCCCAGGGCACCTACGAGCAGTACTTC; cdr3_aa: CASSLAPQGTYEQYF
v_call: TRBV27; j_call: TRBJ1-2; d_call: .; clone_size: .; cdr3_nt: TGTGCCAGCAAGGTCAGGGGCGACTATGGCTACACCTTC; cdr3_aa: CASKVRGDYGYTF
v_call: TRBV28; j_call: TRBJ1-4; d_call: .; clone_size: .; cdr3_nt: TGTGCCAGCAGTTTATTTTTTAGGGGTGTGGGTAATGAAAAACTGTTTTTT; cdr3_aa: CASSLFFRGVGNEKLFF
v_call: TRBV18; j_call: TRBJ1-4; d_call: .; clone_size: .; cdr3_nt: TGTGCCAGCGCATCTCAACGGGGAGGGTCTAATGAAAAACTGTTTTTT; cdr3_aa: CASASQRGGSNEKLFF
v_call: TRBV5-1; j_call: TRBJ2-5; d_call: .; clone_size: .; cdr3_nt: TGCGCCAAGGGAAAACACCAAGAGACCCAGTACTTC; cdr3_aa: CAKGKHQETQYF
v_call: TRBV6-6; j_call: TRBJ2-7; d_call: TRBD2; clone_size: .; cdr3_nt: TGTGCCAGCTGGAGCGGGAGGGCCGGTTCATACGAGCAGTACTTC; cdr3_aa: CASWSGRAGSYEQYF
v_call: TRBV5-1; j_call: TRBJ2-1; d_call: .; clone_size: .; cdr3_nt: TGCGCCAGCAGCTTGGATAGCAATTCCCCCCGGAATGAGCAGTTCTTC; cdr3_aa: CASSLDSNSPRNEQFF
v_call: TRBV21-1; j_call: TRBJ1-5; d_call: .; clone_size: .; cdr3_nt: TGTGCCAGCAGACAAGACAGGGAGGTTGATAGCAATCAGCCCCAGCATTTT; cdr3_aa: CASRQDREVDSNQPQHF
v_call: TRBV15; j_call: TRBJ2-7; d_call: .; clone_size: .; cdr3_nt: TGTGCCACCAGCAGAGATTTGGGCAGGTCCGATGTGGGCTCCTACGAGCAGTACTTC; cdr3_aa: CATSRDLGRSDVGSYEQYF
v_call: TRBV7-9; j_call: TRBJ2-1; d_call: .; clone_size: .; cdr3_nt: TGTGCCAGCAGCTTAAACTCACCCCAGAGAGAGCAGTTCTTC; cdr3_aa: CASSLNSPQREQFF
v_call: TRBV6-1; j_call: TRBJ2-5; d_call: .; clone_size: once; cdr3_nt: TGTGCCAGCAGTGGACTCGCCGTCCCGGGGGAGACCCAGTACTTC; cdr3_aa: CASSGLAVPGETQYF
v_call: TRBV5-4; j_call: TRBJ2-5; d_call: .; clone_size: .; cdr3_nt: TGTGCCAGCACCTCCCCCGGCCTCCAAGAGACCCAGTACTTC; cdr3_aa: CASTSPGLQETQYF
v_call: TRBV18; j_call: TRBJ2-7; d_call: .; clone_size: once; cdr3_nt: TGTGCCAGCTCACCACCAAGGGGTGGAGTCTCCTACGAGCAGTACTTC; cdr3_aa: CASSPPRGGVSYEQYF
v_call: TRBV27; j_call: TRBJ1-1; d_call: TRBD1; clone_size: .; cdr3_nt: TGTGCCAGCAGTCCACTACGACAGGGACGCACTGAAGCTTTCTTT; cdr3_aa: CASSPLRQGRTEAFF
v_call: TRBV11-2; j_call: TRBJ2-3; d_call: TRBD2; clone_size: .; cdr3_nt: TGTGCCAGCAGCTCCCCCGGGACTAGCAGGGATACGCAGTATTTT; cdr3_aa: CASSSPGTSRDTQYF
v_call: TRBV7-9; j_call: TRBJ2-3; d_call: .; clone_size: .; cdr3_nt: TGTGCCAGCAGCTCGCGACTGGAGAGCACAGATACGCAGTATTTT; cdr3_aa: CASSSRLESTDTQYF
v_call: TRBV7-2; j_call: TRBJ1-2; d_call: .; clone_size: .; cdr3_nt: TGTGCCAGCAGCTTAGTTCATGGGGAGGGCTACACCTTC; cdr3_aa: CASSLVHGEGYTF
v_call: TRBV30; j_call: TRBJ2-5; d_call: .; clone_size: .; cdr3_nt: TGTGCCTGGAGTGTCAGAAGTCAAGAGACCCAGTACTTC; cdr3_aa: CAWSVRSQETQYF
v_call: TRBV5-1; j_call: TRBJ2-2; d_call: TRBD1; clone_size: .; cdr3_nt: TGCGCCAGCAAGAGGGGAACAGGACAGGGGCACACCGGGGAGCTGTTTTTT; cdr3_aa: CASKRGTGQGHTGELFF